This TCR beta chain was recorded in a study of cytomegalovirus exposure and HLA in healthy donors (dated by TCRdb to 2016 to 2017). Background on the whole study: A later analysis indicated that the 95 to 150 validation repertoires were generated on the platform also employed for the approximately 670 repertoires of the first cohort. The study aimed to test whether signatures of past pathogen exposure could be identified by cataloging public T cell receptors. Along with the approximately 670-subject first cohort, a separate validation cohort of over 90 different subjects was used. To predict cytomegalovirus infection status, the study brought together high-throughput TCR immunosequencing, statistical association of individual TCRs with disease status, and machine learning. Results the study describes overall, beyond this receptor: The study gave a list of under 200 TCR beta chains associated with cytomegalovirus. Of the cluster scores, roughly 95% were above 0 in a later analysis, which found that TCRs clustered in the first cohort also tended to co-occur in the approximately 110 validation repertoires. In vitro tests confirmed that three of the cytomegalovirus-associated TCR beta chains recognize cytomegalovirus antigens. While some public TCRs were present in many individuals, most TCR sequences turned up only very rarely across donors. A later analysis lacked HLA typing for the validation cohort, so it scored co-occurrence in that cohort across all 110 or so repertoires. The authors suggested that the approach could potentially be extended to other disease states and immunological phenotypes. The classifier was reported to diagnose cytomegalovirus status with high specificity and sensitivity in both the original and validation cohorts.

The receptor library was made with the immunoSEQ multiplex PCR assay. The original methods were these. A statistical classification framework was developed to diagnose cytomegalovirus status using the catalog of TCR beta chain sequences. The clones in this table, taken by TCRdb from immuneACCESS, are in-frame only. Not every clone is retained; where verified, under half of the shortfall comes from an unresolved V gene, and the cause of the rest is unknown. V and J calls plus clone size are reproduced from that table; the DNA served to infer D and trimming. In all, the sample holds some 85,000 clones, and 95% to 97% of those were seen once. Together, the top ten hold about 1.3% of the sample. Details on this clone: Its binding antigen is unknown. Base quality data are lacking; no much larger clone is found one base away.

The donors belonged to the validation cohort of 120 subjects, which was separate from the approximately 680-subject first cohort. V is pruned by 3 bases and J by 7 bases, leaving 4 bases of the junction without a gene match. The germline V gene (reference sequence) yields MNHEY for CDR1 and SMNVEV for CDR2. The CDR3 covers 14 residues, taking in both the cysteine and the phenylalanine. CDR3 DNA only is kept here, 42 bases in frame from base 1. This clonotype was sampled from a woman younger than 30 in good health and CMV-seronegative. The sequencing sample was made of PBMCs. This chain joins TRBV27 to TRBJ1-2; a stretch of 11 junction bases matches TRBD1. The CDR3 region has the sequence CASSFQGQGGGYTF. DNA sequence: TGTGCCAGCAGTTTCCAGGGACAGGGGGGTGGCTACACCTTC.